This T cell receptor beta chain was found in a study of blood T cell repertoires in COVID-19. This clone was picked up one time. The V gene's germline CDR1 is LGHNA and CDR2 YNFKEQ. The CDR3 has 13 residues. The V and J ends lost 5 bases and 1 base, in that order; junction bases with no gene match: 0. Sequencing was performed with immunoSEQ multiplex PCR; in TCRdb, only in-frame clones are kept and a portion is missing. The table has roughly 350,000 clones, 92% seen once. Researchers sorted participants into cohorts using their self-reported clinical history. The chain carries TRBV4-2 and TRBJ1-1, with 8 bases matching TRBD1. What was sequenced was PBMCs or T cells enriched from blood (not recorded which). This TCR derives from a woman in her 30s who had recovered from COVID-19. CDR3: CASSTGGNTEAFF. The CDR3 bases are TGTGCCAGCAGCACAGGGGGGAACACTGAAGCTTTCTTT.